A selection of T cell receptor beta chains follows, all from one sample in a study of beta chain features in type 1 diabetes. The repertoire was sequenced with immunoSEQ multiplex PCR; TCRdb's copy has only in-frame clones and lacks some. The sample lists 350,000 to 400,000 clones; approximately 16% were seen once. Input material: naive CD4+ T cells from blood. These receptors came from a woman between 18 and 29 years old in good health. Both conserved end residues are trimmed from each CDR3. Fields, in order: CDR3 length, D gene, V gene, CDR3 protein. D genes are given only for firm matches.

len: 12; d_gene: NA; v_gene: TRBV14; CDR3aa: ASSQDRENYGYT
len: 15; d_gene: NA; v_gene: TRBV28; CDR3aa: ASRDNRKTYSNQPQH
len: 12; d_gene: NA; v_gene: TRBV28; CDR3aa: ASSFLTGSYEQY
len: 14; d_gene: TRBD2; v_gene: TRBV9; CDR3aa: ASSLLLAGERNEQF
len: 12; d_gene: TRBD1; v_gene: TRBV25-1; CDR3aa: ASTGTGLNTEAF
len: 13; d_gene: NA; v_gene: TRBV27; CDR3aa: ASSSTYQGFYEQY
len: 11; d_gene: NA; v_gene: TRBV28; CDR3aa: ASARGGQETQY
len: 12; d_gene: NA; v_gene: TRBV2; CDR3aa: ASGLRVQRDEQY
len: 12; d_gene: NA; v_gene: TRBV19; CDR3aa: ASSILTENTEAF
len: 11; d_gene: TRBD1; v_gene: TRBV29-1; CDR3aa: SVNRGIQETQY
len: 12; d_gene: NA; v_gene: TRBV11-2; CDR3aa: ASSSPGTTYEQY
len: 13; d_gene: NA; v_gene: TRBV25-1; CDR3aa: ASSEYNNPGNTIY
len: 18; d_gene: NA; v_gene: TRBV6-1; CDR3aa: ASSETTARSAGAGANVLT
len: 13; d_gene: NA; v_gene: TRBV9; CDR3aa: ASSVAERSTDTQY
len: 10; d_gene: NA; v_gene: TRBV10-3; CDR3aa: AISSSTDTQY
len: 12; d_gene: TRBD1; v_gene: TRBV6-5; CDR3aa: ASSYPGQPEKLF
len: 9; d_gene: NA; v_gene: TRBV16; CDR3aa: ASSQVAVQH
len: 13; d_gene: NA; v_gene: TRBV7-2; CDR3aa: ASTPLGGAYNEQF
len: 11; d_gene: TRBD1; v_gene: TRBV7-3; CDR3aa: ASSSDRDTEAF
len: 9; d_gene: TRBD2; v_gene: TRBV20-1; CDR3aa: SAAPGTTPF
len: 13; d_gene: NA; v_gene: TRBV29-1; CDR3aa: SVEVRAGWTGELF
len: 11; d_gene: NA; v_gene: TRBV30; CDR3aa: AWTRGGTDTQY